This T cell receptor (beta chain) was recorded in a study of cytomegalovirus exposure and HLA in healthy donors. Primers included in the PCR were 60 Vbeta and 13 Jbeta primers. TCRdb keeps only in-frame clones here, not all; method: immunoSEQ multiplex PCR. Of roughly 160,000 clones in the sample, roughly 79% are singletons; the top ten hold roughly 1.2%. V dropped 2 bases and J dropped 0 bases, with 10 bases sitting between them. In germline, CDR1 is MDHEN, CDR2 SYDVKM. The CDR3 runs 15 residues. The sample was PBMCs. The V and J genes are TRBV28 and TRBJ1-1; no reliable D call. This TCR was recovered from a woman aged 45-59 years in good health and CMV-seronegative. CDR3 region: CASSLPIELNTEAFF. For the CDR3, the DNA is TGTGCCAGCAGTTTACCCATAGAATTGAACACTGAAGCTTTCTTT.